The 26 T cell receptor beta chains in this list originate from one sample, sequenced in a study of T cell repertoires in cytomegalovirus infection. Antigens for these TCRs are unknown. One entry per CDR3 protein results from TCRdb running MiXCR on the reads. The top ten hold around a sixth of the sample, which has nearly 700,000 distinct CDR3 sequences, about 33% seen once. Sequences were derived from cultured PBMCs, sampled from culture after CMV antigen stimulation. Receptors originate from a human donor in good health (CMV status not recorded). Some clones in this sample may be carry-over from other donors' samples.

A few counts support this clonotype. V gene TRBV2 combines with J gene TRBJ1-1; D gene unclear. The length of the CDR3 is 17 residues. The V gene lost 2 bases and the J gene lost 6 bases, with 22 bases spanning the gap. Per germline, CDR1 SNHLY and CDR2 FYNNEI. The CDR3 bases are TGTGCCAGCAGTGAAAGCTCAGGTGGGGATGTGATCTCTGAAGCTTTCTTT. This gives the protein CASSESSGGDVISEAFF.

The chain recombines TRBV7-2 with TRBJ2-7, with 7 bases aligning to TRBD2. The CDR3 consists of 15 residues. The junction had 12 bases not matched to a gene; V was cut back by 6 bases and J by 4 bases. CDR1 and CDR2 (germline): SGHTA, FQGNSA. The CDR3 coding sequence is TGTGCCAGCAGGCCTGTTGGGGGGGGGGGGTACGAGCAGTACTTC. Amino acids: CASRPVGGGGYEQYF.

The chain joins TRBV6-2 or TRBV6-3 to TRBJ1-4, with D perhaps matching TRBD1 (5 bases). Trimming shortened V by 11 bases and J by 5 bases, and 15 bases separated the two germline ends. This CDR3 is 13 amino acids long. Looked up from germline, CDR1 is MNHEY and CDR2 is SVGEGT. CDR3 sequence (DNA): TGTGCCGGGGGGGACGGAGGAAATGAAAAACTGTTTTTT. Its protein is CAGGDGGNEKLFF.

The rearrangement joins TRBV10-3 to TRBJ1-1; the match to TRBD1 covers 10 bases. The CDR3 runs 14 residues. Germline CDR1 reads ENHRY; CDR2 reads SYGVKD. J was trimmed by 1 base and V by 6 bases; bases with no gene match: 2. Here the CDR3 DNA reads TGTGCCATCAGCGGGACAGGGGAGAACACTGAAGCTTTCTTT. This encodes CAISGTGENTEAFF.

This clonotype was recorded many times. The chain links TRBV7-8 to TRBJ2-5, with D unclear. V dropped 5 bases and J dropped 0 bases, with 16 bases sitting between them. The CDR3 covers 16 residues. The germline V gene has CDR1 SGHVS and CDR2 FQNEAQ. The CDR3 nucleotides are TGTGCCAGCAGCGCGAAGAAAGCAGTGTACCAAGAGACCCAGTACTTC. It translates to CASSAKKAVYQETQYF.

This clonotype was detected a few times. The chain is built from TRBV11-2 and TRBJ2-7; 11 bases are a match to TRBD2. This CDR3 is 16 amino acids long. Germline values: CDR1 SGHAT, CDR2 FQNNGV. V shed 0 bases and J 5 bases; nucleotides not matched to a gene: 6. CDR3 DNA sequence: TGTGCCAGCAGCTTAGATCCGGGACTAGCGGACAACGAGCAGTACTTC. Amino acids: CASSLDPGLADNEQYF.

The chain recombines TRBV28 with TRBJ1-6; D is unclear. This CDR3 has 11 residues. Germline CDR1 is MDHEN and CDR2 is SYDVKM. The V end was cut by 6 bases, the J end by 15 bases, with 12 bases between. CDR3 nucleotides: TGTGCCAGCAGCCGGCCCTTTAACCTCCACTTT. Translation gives CASSRPFNLHF.

J is TRBJ2-7 and V is TRBV6-1; 8 bases line up with TRBD2. J lost 2 bases, V lost 10 bases, and 13 bases had no gene match. The CDR3 has 15 residues. Germline V gene lookup returns CDR1 MNHNS and CDR2 SASEGT. The CDR3 protein is CAIAKAGADTYEQYF. The DNA for the CDR3 is TGTGCCATCGCCAAAGCGGGGGCCGATACCTACGAGCAGTACTTC.

This clonotype was found a few times. The chain couples TRBV7-2 to TRBJ2-7, with TRBD1 identical over 9 bases. The germline V gene encodes CDR1 SGHTA and CDR2 FQGNSA. The V and J ends lost 4 bases and 2 bases, in that order; junction bases with no gene match: 6. The CDR3 loop spans 15 amino acids. CDR3 in DNA: TGTGCCAGCAGCTCAGACAGGGGGGAGACCTACGAGCAGTACTTC. Translation: CASSSDRGETYEQYF.

V gene TRBV7-6 combines with J gene TRBJ2-7; maybe TRBD2 (7 bases). Germline V lookup: CDR1 SGHVS, CDR2 FNYEAQ. Trimming removed 6 bases from V and 0 bases from J, with 12 bases in between. This CDR3 comprises 14 residues. CDR3 DNA: TGTGCCAGCAGTGGGGGGGGGCTCTCCTACGAGCAGTACTTC. It translates to CASSGGGLSYEQYF.

This chain connects TRBV10-3 to TRBJ2-3; D remains ambiguous. This CDR3 comprises 16 residues. V was pared by 5 bases and J by 0 bases, with 15 bases between. Looked up from germline, CDR1 is ENHRY and CDR2 is SYGVKD. CDR3 nucleotide sequence: TGTGCCATCAGTAGAACGCGTGGATCCAGCACAGATACGCAGTATTTT. As protein: CAISRTRGSSTDTQYF.

The V call is TRBV20-1, the J call TRBJ1-6, with D unresolved. Germline CDR1 is DFQATT and CDR2 is SNEGSKA (reference sequence). This CDR3 has 13 amino acids. The CDR3 bases are TGCAGCGGGTCAGGCGTCAATAATTCACCCCTCCACTTT. Translation: CSGSGVNNSPLHF.

This clonotype was picked up a small number of times. The rearrangement uses TRBV28 and TRBJ2-1; D may correspond to TRBD1 or TRBD2 (7 bases each). Looked up from germline, CDR1 is MDHEN and CDR2 is SYDVKM. The CDR3 is 14 residues long. Trimming took off 7 bases at V and 6 bases at J, with 16 bases between the two ends. The CDR3 sequence: CASIQGGDINEQFF. Here the CDR3 DNA reads TGTGCCAGCATCCAGGGGGGGGATATCAATGAGCAGTTCTTC.

This clonotype was detected ten times or more. The CDR3 is CASSSGQGNYGYTF. The CDR3 coding sequence is TGTGCCAGCAGCTCCGGACAGGGGAACTATGGCTACACCTTC. The chain carries TRBV7-2 and TRBJ1-2, with 9 bases fitting TRBD1. CDR3 length: 14 amino acids. Trimming removed 4 bases from V and 2 bases from J; junction bases left unmatched: 2. Germline-derived CDR1 and CDR2 are SGHTA and FQGNSA.

This rearrangement joins TRBV20-1 to TRBJ1-2; D not resolved. CDR1 DFQATT and CDR2 SNEGSKA come from the germline V gene (reference sequence). The CDR3 contains 12 residues. V shed 3 bases and J shed 3 bases, with 8 bases lying between them. CDR3 sequence reads: CSARGNHYGYTF. The CDR3 nucleotides are TGCAGTGCTAGGGGAAACCACTATGGCTACACCTTC.

V and J are TRBV19 and TRBJ1-4; the D gene is possibly TRBD1 (5 bases). CDR3 size: 16 residues. Germline CDR1 reads LNHDA; CDR2 reads SQIVND (reference sequence). V lost 4 bases and J lost 2, with 14 bases in between. The CDR3 coding sequence is TGTGCCAGTAGTACCCCCGGCAGGGATACTAATGAAAAACTGTTTTTT. Its translation is CASSTPGRDTNEKLFF. Supplemented by reference TRBV19 and TRBJ1-4, the full variable domain reads DGGITQSPKYLFRKEGQNVTLSCEQNLNHDAMYWYRQDPGQGLRLIYYSQIVNDFQKGDIAEGYSVSREKKESFPLTVTSAQKNPTAFYLCASSTPGRDTNEKLFFGSGTQLSVL.

The chain is built from TRBV18 and TRBJ2-6; TRBD1 aligns across 9 bases. Germline trimming cut 8 bases from V and 2 bases from J; bases unmatched to any gene: 10. This CDR3 has 17 residues. The V gene's germline CDR1 is KGHSH and CDR2 LQKENI. DNA of the CDR3: TGTGCCAGCGCGAATACCGGGACAGGGACTGGGGCCAACGTCCTGACTTTC. Its translation: CASANTGTGTGANVLTF.

J is TRBJ2-7 and V is TRBV7-2, with 8 bases that match TRBD2. Trimming took 1 base from V and 3 from J; bases not matched to a gene: 5. This CDR3 contains 15 residues. Germline V gene lookup returns CDR1 SGHTA and CDR2 FQGNSA. This chain's CDR3 is CASSLGGGTYYEQYF. The CDR3 nucleotides are TGTGCCAGCAGCTTAGGCGGGGGGACATACTACGAGCAGTACTTC.

Note on this clonotype: The germline gene is not matched at one end of the junction; a read error may be the cause. V usage is TRBV4-1 and J usage is TRBJ1-4; TRBD1 matches at 8 bases. CDR1 and CDR2 (germline): MGHRA, YSYEKL. This CDR3 spans 16 amino acids. As DNA, the CDR3 is TGCGCCAGCAGTCAAGAAGCGGGGACAGGAGGAGAAAAACTGTTTTTT. Residues: CASSQEAGTGGEKLFF.

The chain couples TRBV5-1 to TRBJ1-2; TRBD1 is a possible D gene (6 bases). V lost 4 bases and J 5 bases, leaving 15 bases between the germline ends. This CDR3 has 14 residues. Germline values: CDR1 SGHRS, CDR2 YFSETQ. CDR3 DNA: TGCGCCAGCAGCGAATCACAGGGAAAATATGGCTACACCTTC. It is translated as CASSESQGKYGYTF.

The CDR3 coding sequence is TGTGCCAGCAGTTTATTGCGTTCATCTGGAAACACCATATATTTT. Translating gives CASSLLRSSGNTIYF. This chain links TRBV28 with TRBJ1-3; D not resolved. V was trimmed by 1 base and J by 1 base, leaving 8 bases between them. The CDR3 totals 15 residues. CDR1 is MDHEN, CDR2 SYDVKM, per germline.

This chain joins TRBV2 and TRBJ2-7, with D perhaps TRBD1 (7 bases). Trimming cost V 8 bases and J 0 bases, with 17 bases left between them. Germline assignment: CDR1 SNHLY and CDR2 FYNNEI. CDR3 length: 15 residues. This CDR3 is CASRGTGTASYEQYF. CDR3 bases: TGTGCCAGCCGCGGGACCGGGACAGCCTCCTACGAGCAGTACTTC.

This clonotype was found a few times. The chain carries TRBV4-2 and TRBJ1-1; TRBD1 aligns across 9 bases. Trimming at V came to 1 base and at J to 2 bases, leaving 2 bases not matched to a gene. Per germline, CDR1 LGHNA and CDR2 YNFKEQ. This CDR3 has 15 residues. The CDR3 DNA sequence: TGTGCCAGCAGCCAAGTGGGACAGGGAAACACTGAAGCTTTCTTT. Translating it yields CASSQVGQGNTEAFF.

The chain joins TRBV30 to TRBJ2-1; a weak D match, TRBD2 (6 bases). The germline V gene has CDR1 GTSNPN and CDR2 SVGIG (reference sequence). Trimming cost V 6 bases and J 2 bases, with 14 bases left between them. The CDR3 covers 14 residues. The chain's CDR3 is CACLSRTTYNEQFF. CDR3 bases: TGTGCCTGCCTCTCCCGGACTACCTACAATGAGCAGTTCTTC.

This clonotype was counted at least ten times. The chain has TRBV7-8 and TRBJ1-2; D is possibly TRBD1 (5 bases). This CDR3 is 13 amino acids long. Germline V lookup: CDR1 SGHVS, CDR2 FQNEAQ. Trimming removed 5 bases from V and 3 bases from J, with 10 bases in between. The CDR3 loop reads CASSPGTDYGYTF. The CDR3 DNA follows: TGTGCCAGCAGCCCGGGGACCGACTATGGCTACACCTTC.

The table lists this clonotype with a few counts. The chain has TRBV7-6 and TRBJ2-6, with D unresolved. Germline V lookup: CDR1 SGHVS, CDR2 FNYEAQ. This CDR3 spans 18 amino acids. Trimming pared 5 bases from V and 0 bases from J, leaving 17 bases between. The CDR3 nucleotides are TGTGCCAGCAGCCACCCCTATGACACTGACTCTGGGGCCAACGTCCTGACTTTC. Its translation is CASSHPYDTDSGANVLTF.